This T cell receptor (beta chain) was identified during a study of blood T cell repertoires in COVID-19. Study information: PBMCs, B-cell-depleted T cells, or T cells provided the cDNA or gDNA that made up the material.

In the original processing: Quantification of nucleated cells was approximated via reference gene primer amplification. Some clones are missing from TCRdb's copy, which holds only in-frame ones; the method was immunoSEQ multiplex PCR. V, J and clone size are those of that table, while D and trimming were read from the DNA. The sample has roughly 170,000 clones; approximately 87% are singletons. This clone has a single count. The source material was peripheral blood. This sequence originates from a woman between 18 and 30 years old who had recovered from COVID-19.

In nucleotides, the CDR3 is TGTGCCAGCAGACCCAGACAGGGGGATACGCAGTATTTT. Amino acids: CASRPRQGDTQYF. The chain uses TRBV5-4 and TRBJ2-3; 8 nucleotides agree with TRBD1. V gave up 5 bases and J gave up 6 bases; unmatched junction bases: 5. The CDR3 loop spans 13 amino acids. Germline CDR1 is SGHNT and CDR2 is YYREEE (reference sequence).